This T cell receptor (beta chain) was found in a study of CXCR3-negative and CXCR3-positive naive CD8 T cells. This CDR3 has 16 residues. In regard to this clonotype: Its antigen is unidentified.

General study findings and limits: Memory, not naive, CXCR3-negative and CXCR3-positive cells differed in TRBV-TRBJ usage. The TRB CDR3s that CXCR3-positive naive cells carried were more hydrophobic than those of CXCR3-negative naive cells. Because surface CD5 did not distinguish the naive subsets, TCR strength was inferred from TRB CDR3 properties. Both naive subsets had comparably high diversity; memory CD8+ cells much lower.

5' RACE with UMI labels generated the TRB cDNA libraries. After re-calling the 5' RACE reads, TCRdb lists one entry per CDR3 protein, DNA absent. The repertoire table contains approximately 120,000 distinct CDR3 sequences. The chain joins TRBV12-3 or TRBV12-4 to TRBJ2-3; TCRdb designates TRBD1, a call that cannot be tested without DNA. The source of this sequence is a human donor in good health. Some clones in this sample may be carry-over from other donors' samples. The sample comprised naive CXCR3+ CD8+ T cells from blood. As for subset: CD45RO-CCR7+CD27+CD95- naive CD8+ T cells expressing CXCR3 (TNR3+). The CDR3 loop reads CASSLAIRGVTDTQYF.